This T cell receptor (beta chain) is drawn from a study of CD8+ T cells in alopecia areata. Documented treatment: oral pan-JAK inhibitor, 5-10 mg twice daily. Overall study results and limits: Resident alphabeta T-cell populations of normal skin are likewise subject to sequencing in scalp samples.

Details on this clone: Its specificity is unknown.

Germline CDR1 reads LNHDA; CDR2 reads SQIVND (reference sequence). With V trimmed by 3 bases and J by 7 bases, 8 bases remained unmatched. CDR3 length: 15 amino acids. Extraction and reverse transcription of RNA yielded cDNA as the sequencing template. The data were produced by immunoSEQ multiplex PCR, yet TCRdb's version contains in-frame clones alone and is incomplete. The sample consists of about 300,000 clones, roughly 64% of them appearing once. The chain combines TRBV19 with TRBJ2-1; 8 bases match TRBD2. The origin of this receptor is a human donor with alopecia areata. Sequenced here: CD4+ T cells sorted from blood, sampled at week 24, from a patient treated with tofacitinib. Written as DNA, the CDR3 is TGTGCCAGTAGTATTGGAATAGCGGGGCGTAATGAGCAGTTCTTC. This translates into CASSIGIAGRNEQFF.